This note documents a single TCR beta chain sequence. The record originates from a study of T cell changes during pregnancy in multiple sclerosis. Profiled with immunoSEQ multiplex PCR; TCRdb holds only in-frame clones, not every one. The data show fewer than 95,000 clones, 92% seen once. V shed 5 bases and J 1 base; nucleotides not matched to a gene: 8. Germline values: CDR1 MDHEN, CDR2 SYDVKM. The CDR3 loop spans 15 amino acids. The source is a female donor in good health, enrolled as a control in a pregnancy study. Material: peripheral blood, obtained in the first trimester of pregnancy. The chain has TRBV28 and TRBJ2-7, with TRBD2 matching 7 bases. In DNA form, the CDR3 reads TGTGCCAGCAGTGATACTTGGGAGGGATCCTACGAGCAGTACTTC. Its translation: CASSDTWEGSYEQYF.